Sequencing of this TCR beta chain was carried out in a study of cytomegalovirus exposure and HLA in healthy donors. Looking at the study overall: Earlier findings included roughly 120 million unique TCR beta sequences obtained from 180 million or so T cells.

PCR primers comprised 60 Vbeta and 13 Jbeta primers. The table came from immunoSEQ multiplex PCR; TCRdb's copy has only in-frame clones and leaves some out. The sample holds 95,000 or so clones; 81% are singletons and the top ten take around 4.2%. Whole-study findings and limits: Sequencing probably produced one cluster of sequence variants that were highly shared. Specificity of a few CMV-associated chains for CMV antigens was verified in vitro. In a later analysis, common viral pathogens appeared linked to several of the most significant clusters.

A note on this clone: The target antigen is unknown.

Losses at the gene ends were 5 bases for V and 5 bases for J; bases not matched to a gene: 4. The CDR3 totals 14 residues. Germline CDR1 reads SGHTA; CDR2 reads FQGNSA. The sequence was obtained from a woman aged 70-85 years in good health and CMV-seropositive. The J gene is TRBJ1-5, the V gene TRBV7-2; 9 nucleotides line up with TRBD1. The sample comprised PBMCs. The CDR3 DNA is TGTGCCAGCAGCGCGCGGACAGGGGATCAGCCCCAGCATTTT. It translates to CASSARTGDQPQHF.